This T cell receptor beta chain originates from a study of OX40 agonist ivuxolimab in advanced cancers. Study at large: The patients received ivuxolimab by intravenous route every 2 weeks at 0.01 to 10 mg/kg. Each dose-escalation patient presented with hepatocellular carcinoma, melanoma, renal cell or head and neck cancer.

Findings and caveats of the study: Partial responders dosed at 0.1-3.0 mg/kg displayed clonal expansion ranking among the lowest. At 0.1 to 3.0 mg/kg, clonal expansion of CD4+ and CD8+ blood T cells had occurred by week 6.

Worth noting for this clone: Antigen specificity is unknown.

The V end lost 7 bases, the J end lost 4 bases, and 15 bases lay between the germline ends. CDR3 length: 14 amino acids. Germline assignment: CDR1 MDHEN and CDR2 SYDVKM. Produced via immunoSEQ multiplex PCR; TCRdb's table is partial and in-frame only. The sample comprises tens of thousands of clones, approximately 80% of which are singletons, and over 10% rests with the top ten. The chain employs TRBV28 and TRBJ2-3; D gene ambiguous. The origin of this receptor is an adult with an advanced solid tumor such as melanoma, head and neck, liver or kidney cancer. The sequences come from CD4+ or CD8+ T cells sorted from blood, collected in a trial of the OX40 agonist ivuxolimab. As DNA, the CDR3 is TGTGCCAGCAATGATGGTTCCTTCCCAGATACGCAGTATTTT. Translating gives CASNDGSFPDTQYF.